This TCR beta chain derives from a study of blood T cell repertoires in COVID-19. The assay was immunoSEQ multiplex PCR, and TCRdb's table has in-frame clones only and misses some. The sample lists under 250,000 clones, roughly nine tenths occurring once. The sequenced material came from peripheral blood. This TCR came from a man in his fifties or sixties who had recovered from COVID-19.

CDR3 sequence reads: CASSVGHGAGGTLSYGYTF. The CDR3 nucleotides are TGTGCCAGCAGCGTAGGACACGGGGCAGGGGGTACCTTATCCTATGGCTACACCTTC. This rearrangement joins TRBV9 to TRBJ1-2; TRBD1 matches 7 bases. Looked up from germline, CDR1 is SGDLS and CDR2 is YYNGEE. Trimming took 0 bases from V and 4 from J; bases not matched to a gene: 18. This CDR3 spans 19 amino acids. The whole variable domain, remainder taken from reference TRBV9 and TRBJ1-2, is DSGVTQTPKHLITATGQRVTLRCSPRSGDLSVYWYQQSLDQGLQFLIQYYNGEERAKGNILERFSAQQFPDLHSELNLSSLELGDSALYFCASSVGHGAGGTLSYGYTFGSGTRLTVV.